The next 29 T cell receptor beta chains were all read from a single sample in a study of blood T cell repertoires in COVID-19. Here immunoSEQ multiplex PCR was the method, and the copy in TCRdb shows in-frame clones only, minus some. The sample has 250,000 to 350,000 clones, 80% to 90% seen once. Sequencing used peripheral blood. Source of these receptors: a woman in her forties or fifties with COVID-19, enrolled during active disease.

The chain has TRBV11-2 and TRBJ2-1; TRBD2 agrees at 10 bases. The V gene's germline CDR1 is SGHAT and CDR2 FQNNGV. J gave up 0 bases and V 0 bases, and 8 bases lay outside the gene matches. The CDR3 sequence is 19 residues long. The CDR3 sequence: CASSLDGRGLASSYNEQFF. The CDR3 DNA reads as TGTGCCAGCAGCTTAGACGGGAGGGGACTAGCGAGCTCCTACAATGAGCAGTTCTTC.

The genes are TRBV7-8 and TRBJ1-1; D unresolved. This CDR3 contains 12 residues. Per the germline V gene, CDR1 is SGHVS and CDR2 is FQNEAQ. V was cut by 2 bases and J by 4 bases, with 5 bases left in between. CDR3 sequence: CASSLRVTEAFF. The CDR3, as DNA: TGTGCCAGCAGCTTACGGGTCACTGAAGCTTTCTTT.

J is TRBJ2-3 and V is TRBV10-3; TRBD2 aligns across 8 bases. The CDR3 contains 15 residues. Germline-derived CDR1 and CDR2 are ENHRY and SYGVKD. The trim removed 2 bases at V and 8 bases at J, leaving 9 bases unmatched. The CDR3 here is CAISENRAGAGTQYF. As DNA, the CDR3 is TGTGCCATCAGTGAGAACCGAGCGGGAGCGGGTACGCAGTATTTT.

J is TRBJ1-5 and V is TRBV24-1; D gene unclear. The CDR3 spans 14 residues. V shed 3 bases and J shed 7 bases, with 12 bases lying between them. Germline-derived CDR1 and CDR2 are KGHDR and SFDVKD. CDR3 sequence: CATSDRRGGQPQHF. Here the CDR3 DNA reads TGTGCCACCAGTGATAGAAGAGGAGGGCAGCCCCAGCATTTT.

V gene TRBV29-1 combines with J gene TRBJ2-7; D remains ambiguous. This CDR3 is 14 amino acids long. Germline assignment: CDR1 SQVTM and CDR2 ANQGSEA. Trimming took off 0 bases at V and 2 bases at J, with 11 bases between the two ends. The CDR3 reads CSVEDRTRTYEQYF. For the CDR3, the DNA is TGCAGCGTTGAAGATCGAACCAGGACCTACGAGCAGTACTTC.

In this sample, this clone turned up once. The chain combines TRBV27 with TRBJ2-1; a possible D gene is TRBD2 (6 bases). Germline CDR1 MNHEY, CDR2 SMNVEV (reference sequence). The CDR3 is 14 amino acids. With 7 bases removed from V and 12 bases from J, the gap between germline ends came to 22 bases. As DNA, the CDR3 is TGTGCCAGCACCCTCGACAGAGGAGGGTCCGGGCAGTTCTTC. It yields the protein CASTLDRGGSGQFF.

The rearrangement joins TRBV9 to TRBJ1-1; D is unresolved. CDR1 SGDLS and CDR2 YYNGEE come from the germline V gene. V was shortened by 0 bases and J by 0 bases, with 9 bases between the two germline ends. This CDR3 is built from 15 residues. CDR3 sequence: CASSVVAGMNTEAFF. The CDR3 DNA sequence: TGTGCCAGCAGCGTAGTCGCAGGCATGAACACTGAAGCTTTCTTT.

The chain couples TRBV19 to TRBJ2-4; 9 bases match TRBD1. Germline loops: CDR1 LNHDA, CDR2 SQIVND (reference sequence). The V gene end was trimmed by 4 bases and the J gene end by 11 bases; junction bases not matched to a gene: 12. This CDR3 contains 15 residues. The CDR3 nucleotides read TGTGCCAGTAGTACCCACCGGACAGGGGACTTAGTTCAGTACTTC. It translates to CASSTHRTGDLVQYF.

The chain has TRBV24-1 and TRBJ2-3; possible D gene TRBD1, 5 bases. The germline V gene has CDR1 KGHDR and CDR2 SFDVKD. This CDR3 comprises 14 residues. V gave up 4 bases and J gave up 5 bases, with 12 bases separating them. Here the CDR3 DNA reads TGTGCCACCAGTGAAATCGACAGAAAAGATACGCAGTATTTT. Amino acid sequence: CATSEIDRKDTQYF.

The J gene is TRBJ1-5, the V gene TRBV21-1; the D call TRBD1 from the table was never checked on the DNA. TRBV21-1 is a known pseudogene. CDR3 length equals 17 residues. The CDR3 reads CARYLDRAGLSDQPQHF. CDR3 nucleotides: TGTGCCAGATACCTTGACAGGGCCGGTTTATCAGATCAGCCCCAGCATTTT.

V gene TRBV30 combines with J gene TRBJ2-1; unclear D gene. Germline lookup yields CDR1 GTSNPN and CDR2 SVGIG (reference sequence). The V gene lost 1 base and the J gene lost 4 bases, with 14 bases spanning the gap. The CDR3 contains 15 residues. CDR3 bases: TGTGCCTGGAGTGACTCCTCCCGACTTTACAATGAGCAGTTCTTC. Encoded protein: CAWSDSSRLYNEQFF.

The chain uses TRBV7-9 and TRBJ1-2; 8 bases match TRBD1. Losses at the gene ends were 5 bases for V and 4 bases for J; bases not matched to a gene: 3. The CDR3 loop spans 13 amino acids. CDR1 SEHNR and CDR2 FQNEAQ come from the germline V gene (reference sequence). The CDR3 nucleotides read TGTGCCAGCAGCGCCGGACAGGGCTATGGCTACACCTTC. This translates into CASSAGQGYGYTF.

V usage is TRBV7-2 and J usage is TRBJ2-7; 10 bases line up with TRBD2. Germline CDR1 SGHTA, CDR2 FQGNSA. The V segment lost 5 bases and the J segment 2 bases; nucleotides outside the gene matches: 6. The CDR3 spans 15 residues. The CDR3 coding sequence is TGTGCCAGCAGCGCAACTAGCGGGAACCCCTACGAGCAGTACTTC. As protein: CASSATSGNPYEQYF.

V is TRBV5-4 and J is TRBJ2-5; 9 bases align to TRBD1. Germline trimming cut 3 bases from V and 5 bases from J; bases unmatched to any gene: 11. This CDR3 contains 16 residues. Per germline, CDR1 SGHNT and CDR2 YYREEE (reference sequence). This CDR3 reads CASSWTGATGVETQYF. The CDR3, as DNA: TGTGCCAGCAGCTGGACAGGGGCGACCGGGGTGGAGACCCAGTACTTC.

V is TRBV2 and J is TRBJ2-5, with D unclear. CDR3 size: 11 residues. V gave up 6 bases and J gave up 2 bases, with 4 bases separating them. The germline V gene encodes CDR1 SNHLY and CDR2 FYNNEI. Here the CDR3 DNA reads TGTGCCAGCAGCCAACAAGAGACCCAGTACTTC. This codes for CASSQQETQYF.

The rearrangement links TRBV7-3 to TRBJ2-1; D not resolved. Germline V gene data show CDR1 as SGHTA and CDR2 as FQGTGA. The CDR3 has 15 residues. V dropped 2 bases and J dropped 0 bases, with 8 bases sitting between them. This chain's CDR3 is CASSLFLSSYNEQFF. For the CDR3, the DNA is TGTGCCAGCAGCTTATTCTTGAGCTCCTACAATGAGCAGTTCTTC.

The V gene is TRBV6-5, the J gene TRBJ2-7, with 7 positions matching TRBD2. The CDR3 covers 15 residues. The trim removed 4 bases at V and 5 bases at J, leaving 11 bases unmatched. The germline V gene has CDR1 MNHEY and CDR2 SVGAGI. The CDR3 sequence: CASSSVGLGNHEQYF. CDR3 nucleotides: TGTGCCAGCAGTTCAGTAGGACTAGGTAACCACGAGCAGTACTTC.

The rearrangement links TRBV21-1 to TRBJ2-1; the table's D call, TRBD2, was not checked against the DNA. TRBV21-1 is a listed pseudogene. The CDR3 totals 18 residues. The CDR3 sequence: CASSMDPPGVSSYNEQFF. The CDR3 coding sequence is TGTGCCAGCAGCATGGATCCCCCGGGGGTAAGCTCCTACAATGAGCAGTTCTTC.

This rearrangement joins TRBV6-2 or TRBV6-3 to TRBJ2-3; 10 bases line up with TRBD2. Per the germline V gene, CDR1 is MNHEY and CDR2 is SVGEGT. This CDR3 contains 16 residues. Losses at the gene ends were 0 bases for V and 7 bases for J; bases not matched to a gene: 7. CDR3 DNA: TGTGCCAGCAGTTACTCGTTAGCGGGAGGTGGAAATACGCAGTATTTT. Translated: CASSYSLAGGGNTQYF.

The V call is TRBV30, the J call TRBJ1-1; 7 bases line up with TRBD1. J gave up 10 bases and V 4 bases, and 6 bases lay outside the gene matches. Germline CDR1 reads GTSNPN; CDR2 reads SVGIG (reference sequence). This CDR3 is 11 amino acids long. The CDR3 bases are TGTGCCTGGAACCGAGCAGGGGGAGCTTTCTTT. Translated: CAWNRAGGAFF. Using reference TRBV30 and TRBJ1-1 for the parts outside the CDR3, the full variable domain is SQTIHQWPATLVQPVGSPLSLECTVEGTSNPNLYWYRQAAGRGLQLLFYSVGIGQISSEVPQNLSASRPQDRQFILSSKKLLLSDSGFYLCAWNRAGGAFFGQGTRLTVV.

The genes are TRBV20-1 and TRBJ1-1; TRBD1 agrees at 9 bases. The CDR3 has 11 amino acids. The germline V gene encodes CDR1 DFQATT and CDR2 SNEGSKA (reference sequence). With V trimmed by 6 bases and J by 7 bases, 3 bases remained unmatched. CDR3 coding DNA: TGCAGTGCCAGGACAGGGGTTGAAGCTTTCTTT. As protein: CSARTGVEAFF.

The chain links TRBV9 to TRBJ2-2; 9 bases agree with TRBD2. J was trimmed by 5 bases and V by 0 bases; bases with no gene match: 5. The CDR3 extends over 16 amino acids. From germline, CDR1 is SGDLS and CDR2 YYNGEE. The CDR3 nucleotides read TGTGCCAGCAGCGTAGTGGCGGGAGGGAGGACCGGGGAGCTGTTTTTT. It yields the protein CASSVVAGGRTGELFF.

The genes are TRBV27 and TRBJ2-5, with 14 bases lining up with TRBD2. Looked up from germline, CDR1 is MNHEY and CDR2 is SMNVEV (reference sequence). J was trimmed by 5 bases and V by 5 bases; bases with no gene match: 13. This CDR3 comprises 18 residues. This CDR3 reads CASSPRLAGGPGVETQYF. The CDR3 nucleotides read TGTGCCAGCAGTCCGCGACTAGCGGGAGGGCCCGGTGTTGAGACCCAGTACTTC.

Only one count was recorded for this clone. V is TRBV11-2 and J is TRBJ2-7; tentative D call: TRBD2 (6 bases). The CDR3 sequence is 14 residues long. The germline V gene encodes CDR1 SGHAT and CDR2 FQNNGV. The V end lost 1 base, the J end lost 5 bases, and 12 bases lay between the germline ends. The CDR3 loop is CASSLGGVKDEQYF. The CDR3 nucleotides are TGTGCCAGCAGCTTAGGGGGGGTCAAGGACGAGCAGTACTTC.

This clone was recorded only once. The DNA of the CDR3 is TGTGCCAGCAGCTTAGCCGAGGACAGGGTATTCTACGAGCAGTACTTC. Translated: CASSLAEDRVFYEQYF. The rearrangement uses TRBV7-9 and TRBJ2-7; 8 bases align to TRBD1. The CDR3 sequence is 16 residues long. V shed 0 bases, J shed 3 bases, and the junction held 7 bases outside the gene matches. CDR1 and CDR2 from the germline V gene are SEHNR and FQNEAQ (reference sequence).

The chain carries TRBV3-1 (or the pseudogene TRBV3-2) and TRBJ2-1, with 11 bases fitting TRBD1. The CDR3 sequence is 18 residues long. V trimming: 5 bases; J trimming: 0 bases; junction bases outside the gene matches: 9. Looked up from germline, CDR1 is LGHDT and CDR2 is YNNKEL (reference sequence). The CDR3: CASSSRDRGGSSYNEQFF. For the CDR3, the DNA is TGTGCCAGCAGCTCCCGGGACAGGGGGGGCAGCTCCTACAATGAGCAGTTCTTC.

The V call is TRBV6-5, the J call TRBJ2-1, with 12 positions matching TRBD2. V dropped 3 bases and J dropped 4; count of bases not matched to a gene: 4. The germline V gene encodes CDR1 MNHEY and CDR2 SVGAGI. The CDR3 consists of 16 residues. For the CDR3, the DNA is TGTGCCAGCAGTTATGGACTAGCGGGACGGTACAATGAGCAGTTCTTC. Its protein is CASSYGLAGRYNEQFF.

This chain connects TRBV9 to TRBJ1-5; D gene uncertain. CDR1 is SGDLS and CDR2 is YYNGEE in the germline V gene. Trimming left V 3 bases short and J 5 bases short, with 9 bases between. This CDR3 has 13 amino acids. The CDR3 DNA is TGTGCCAGCAGCGGATCTGAGGATCAGCCCCAGCATTTT. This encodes CASSGSEDQPQHF. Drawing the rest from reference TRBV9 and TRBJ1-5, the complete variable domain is DSGVTQTPKHLITATGQRVTLRCSPRSGDLSVYWYQQSLDQGLQFLIQYYNGEERAKGNILERFSAQQFPDLHSELNLSSLELGDSALYFCASSGSEDQPQHFGDGTRLSIL.

CDR3 in DNA: TGTGCCAGTAGCTCCGGGACAGCTTCTAATCAGCCCCAGCATTTT. It specifies CASSSGTASNQPQHF. The chain has TRBV19 and TRBJ1-5; 7 bases are shared with TRBD1. CDR1 is LNHDA, CDR2 SQIVND, per germline (reference sequence). J gave up 4 bases and V 6 bases, and 9 bases lay outside the gene matches. There are 15 residues in the CDR3.